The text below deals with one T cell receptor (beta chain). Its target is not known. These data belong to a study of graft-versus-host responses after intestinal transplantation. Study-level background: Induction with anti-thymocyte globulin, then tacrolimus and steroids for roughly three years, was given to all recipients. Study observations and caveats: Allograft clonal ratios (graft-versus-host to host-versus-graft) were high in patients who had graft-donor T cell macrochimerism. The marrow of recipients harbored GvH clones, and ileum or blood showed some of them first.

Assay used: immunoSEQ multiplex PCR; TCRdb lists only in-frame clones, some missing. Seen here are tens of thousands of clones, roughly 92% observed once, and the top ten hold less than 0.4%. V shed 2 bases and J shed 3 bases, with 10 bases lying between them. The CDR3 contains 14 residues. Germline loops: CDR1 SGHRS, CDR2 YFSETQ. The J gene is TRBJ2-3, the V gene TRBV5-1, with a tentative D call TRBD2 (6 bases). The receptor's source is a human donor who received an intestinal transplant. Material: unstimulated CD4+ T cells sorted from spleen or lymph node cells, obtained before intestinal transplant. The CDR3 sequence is CASSFAGGTDTQYF. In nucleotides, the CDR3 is TGCGCCAGCAGCTTCGCCGGAGGGACAGATACGCAGTATTTT.